This is a list of T cell receptor beta chains from one sample in a study of CD8 T cells in Susac syndrome. A single record per CDR3 protein comes from TCRdb applying MiXCR to the immunoSEQ multiplex PCR reads. The table has about 180,000 distinct CDR3 sequences, approximately 96% seen once. The sample taken for sequencing was CD4+ T cells from PBMCs. The origin of the receptors is a human donor with multiple sclerosis. Each CDR3 is given with its conserved first and last residue. The D gene is left open where the match is weak. A clone size is listed for some rows: how often the clone was seen (once, few, many), or a class if it is expanded.

-	TRBV29-1	TRBJ2-1	once	TGCAGCGTTGTTTCCCCCCAGAGGTCCGCTGAGCAGTTCTTC	CSVVSPQRSAEQFF
-	TRBV19	TRBJ2-2	-	TGTGCCAGTAAACAGGTCCGGGACACCGGGGAGCTGTTTTTT	CASKQVRDTGELFF
-	TRBV7-2	TRBJ1-6	-	TGTGCCAGCAGCCCCCCCAGCGGGGTCAGGCCACCCCTCCACTTT	CASSPPSGVRPPLHF
TRBD1	TRBV7-9	TRBJ2-7	-	TGTGCCATTTCCGGGACAGGGCCCTACGAGCAGTACTTC	CAISGTGPYEQYF
-	TRBV20-1	TRBJ2-1	-	TGCAGTGCTCCGGACGAGGGGATTTGGAATGAGCAGTTCTTC	CSAPDEGIWNEQFF
-	TRBV29-1	TRBJ1-1	-	TGCAGTGGGGTGACCACTGAAGCTTTCTTT	CSGVTTEAFF
TRBD1	TRBV29-1	TRBJ1-1	-	TGCAGCGTTGGGGAGGGGGCTTACACTGAAGCTTTCTTT	CSVGEGAYTEAFF
-	TRBV29-1	TRBJ1-1	-	TGCAGCGTTGAAGTGGGGGTTGGCACTGAAGCTTTCTTT	CSVEVGVGTEAFF
TRBD1	TRBV29-1	TRBJ2-4	-	TGCAGCGTTGGGGGGACAGGTGGTACTGTTCAGTACTTC	CSVGGTGGTVQYF
-	TRBV4-3	TRBJ1-1	-	TGCGCCAGCAGCCAAGTGGACCGAGGTGACACTGAAGCTTTCTTT	CASSQVDRGDTEAFF
TRBD1	TRBV3-1	TRBJ1-5	-	TGTGCCAGCAGCCCTGGACAGGGAGGCCAGCCCCAGCATTTT	CASSPGQGGQPQHF
-	TRBV5-1	TRBJ2-7	-	TGCGCCAGCAGACGGGAGCGTTACGAGCAGTACTTC	CASRRERYEQYF
TRBD2	TRBV20-1	TRBJ2-5	-	TGCAGTGCTGGGACTAGCGGGGGAAAGACCCAGTACTTC	CSAGTSGGKTQYF
-	TRBV9	TRBJ1-1	-	TGTGCCAGCAGCGTAGGCCCCGTTATCCGGGACACTGAAGCTTTCTTT	CASSVGPVIRDTEAFF
TRBD2	TRBV20-1	TRBJ2-3	-	TGCAGTGCTAGTGACGGGGGGGCTGGCACAGATACGCAGTATTTT	CSASDGGAGTDTQYF
-	TRBV3-1	TRBJ1-1	-	TGTGCCAGCAGCTTTCCAGGGGTCATCGATGAAGCTTTCTTT	CASSFPGVIDEAFF
TRBD1	TRBV7-3	TRBJ2-7	-	TGTGCCAGCAGCTTACTGGGACAGGGCACGAACGAGCAGTACTTC	CASSLLGQGTNEQYF
-	TRBV6-1	TRBJ2-7	-	TGTGCCAGCAGTGAACGAGACTCCTACGAGCAGTACTTC	CASSERDSYEQYF